A selection of T cell receptor beta chains follows, all from one sample in a study of blood T cells in healthy people across ages. TCRdb called the 5' RACE reads again in MiXCR, with one record for every CDR3 protein. In the table there are about 1.4 million distinct CDR3 sequences, almost 60% of which are singletons. The sample was blood. These receptors originate from a man younger than 35 in good health. Each CDR3 is given with its conserved first and last residue. A D gene is named only where the DNA matches it firmly. Where a row states a size, it is once, few, many or the class of an expanded clone; other rows omit it.

V gene	clone size	J gene	D gene	CDR3 protein	CDR3 DNA
TRBV25-1	few	TRBJ2-1	NA	CATSSEALSYNEQFF	TGTGCCACCTCAAGTGAAGCCCTCTCCTACAATGAGCAGTTCTTC
TRBV24-1	few	TRBJ2-1	NA	CATSDSKQAAYNEQFF	TGTGCCACCAGTGATTCTAAACAGGCGGCTTACAATGAGCAGTTCTTC
TRBV7-2	few	TRBJ2-5	TRBD1	CASSLEFWTGEETQYF	TGTGCCAGCAGCTTAGAGTTTTGGACAGGGGAAGAGACCCAGTACTTC
TRBV29-1	few	TRBJ2-1	TRBD1	CSATGDSYNEQFF	TGCAGCGCCACAGGGGACTCCTACAATGAGCAGTTCTTC
TRBV7-2	NA	TRBJ2-3	TRBD2	CASSRTSGGVSTDTQYF	TGTGCCAGCAGCCGGACTAGCGGGGGGGTTAGCACAGATACGCAGTATTTT
TRBV7-9	few	TRBJ2-1	TRBD1	CASSQPTGQGRYEQFF	TGTGCCAGCAGCCAACCTACGGGACAGGGACGCTATGAGCAGTTCTTC
TRBV20-1	once	TRBJ1-2	NA	CSARDPRSEGYTF	TGCAGTGCTAGAGATCCCAGGAGCGAGGGCTACACCTTC
TRBV4-1	NA	TRBJ2-7	TRBD2	CASSPQYGDYNEQYF	TGCGCCAGCAGCCCTCAGTACGGGGACTACAATGAGCAGTACTTC
TRBV7-6	NA	TRBJ1-4	TRBD1	CASSNWDRDSNEKLFF	TGTGCCAGCAGCAATTGGGACAGGGATTCTAATGAAAAACTGTTTTTT
TRBV27	NA	TRBJ2-1	TRBD2	CASSPRLASSPSPYNEQFF	TGTGCCAGCAGCCCGAGACTAGCGTCAAGTCCTTCCCCCTACAATGAGCAGTTCTTC
TRBV7-2	NA	TRBJ2-5	NA	CASSLATATIQETQYF	TGTGCCAGCAGCTTAGCAACAGCAACAATTCAAGAGACCCAGTACTTC
TRBV27	NA	TRBJ2-7	NA	CASSLVSSAIYEQYF	TGTGCCAGCAGTTTAGTGTCTAGCGCTATCTACGAGCAGTACTTC
TRBV2	NA	TRBJ1-1	NA	CASSEGQGRSTEAFF	TGTGCCAGCAGTGAAGGGCAGGGGAGGTCCACTGAAGCTTTCTTT
TRBV2	NA	TRBJ2-2	NA	CASNPGNIGTGELFF	TGTGCCAGCAATCCAGGGAATATCGGCACCGGGGAGCTGTTTTTT
TRBV4-1	NA	TRBJ2-5	TRBD2	CASSQDVLAGEETQYF	TGCGCCAGCAGCCAAGATGTACTAGCGGGAGAAGAGACCCAGTACTTC